These 29 T cell receptor beta chains share one sample of origin, sequenced in a study of PD-L1 blockade in urothelial cancer. Some clones are missing from TCRdb's copy, which holds only in-frame ones; the method was immunoSEQ multiplex PCR. The sample has about 19,000 clones; about 83% are singletons. Noted time point: peripheral blood 6 weeks after treatment start. The sample consisted of PBMCs, taken around atezolizumab (anti-PD-L1) treatment. The receptors were sampled from a man aged 50 to 60 with urothelial cancer.

The chain has TRBV11-3 and TRBJ2-1; D gene unclear. Germline CDR1 reads SGHNT; CDR2 reads YENEEA. The V and J ends lost 3 bases and 4 bases respectively, with 7 bases between them. The CDR3 is made up of 13 amino acids. The CDR3 nucleotides read TGTGCCAGCAGCTTCGGTCGGTACAATGAGCAGTTCTTC. Its translation is CASSFGRYNEQFF.

The rearrangement joins TRBV5-5 to TRBJ2-7, with 8 nucleotides matching TRBD2. The CDR3 length is 15 residues. Germline V CDR1 and CDR2: SGHKS, YYEKEE (reference sequence). J gave up 2 bases and V 4 bases, and 8 bases lay outside the gene matches. The CDR3 region has the DNA TGTGCCAGCAGCACGTCAGCGGGGGTTACCTACGAGCAGTACGTC. Protein: CASSTSAGVTYEQYV.

This chain connects TRBV18 to TRBJ1-1; 7 bases are a match to TRBD1. With 3 bases clipped from V and 0 bases from J, the junction kept 4 bases outside the gene matches. This CDR3 spans 15 amino acids. The germline V gene has CDR1 KGHSH and CDR2 LQKENI. The CDR3 bases are TGTGCCAGCTCACCCTCCGACAGGGTGAACACTGAAGCTTTCTTT. Translated: CASSPSDRVNTEAFF.

CDR3 sequence reads: CASSVQAGGPGETQYF. The CDR3 bases are TGTGCCAGCAGCGTACAAGCGGGAGGGCCTGGGGAGACCCAGTACTTC. The chain combines TRBV9 with TRBJ2-5; TRBD2 matches 10 bases. The CDR3 length is 16 residues. CDR1 is SGDLS, CDR2 YYNGEE, per germline. The J segment lost 5 bases and the V segment lost 1 base, leaving 8 bases of the junction unmatched.

About this clone: The germline gene is not matched at one end of the junction; a read error may be the cause. The rearrangement uses TRBV7-7 and TRBJ2-2; D is unresolved. The CDR3 covers 12 residues. CDR1 and CDR2 from the germline V gene are SSHAT and FNYEAQ (reference sequence). Here the CDR3 DNA reads TGTGCTAGCAGCCCATACACCGGGGAGCTGTTTTTT. It is translated as CASSPYTGELFF.

This rearrangement joins TRBV6-5 to TRBJ1-2; D possibly corresponds to TRBD1 (6 bases). V was cut by 0 bases and J by 4 bases, with 6 bases left in between. CDR3 length: 13 residues. Germline CDR1 reads MNHEY; CDR2 reads SVGAGI. DNA of the CDR3: TGTGCCAGCAGTTACTCGACAGGCTATGGCTACACCTTC. This gives the protein CASSYSTGYGYTF.

The V and J genes are TRBV9 and TRBJ2-1, with D unresolved. The germline CDR1 and CDR2 sequences are SGDLS and YYNGEE. This CDR3 is 14 amino acids long. The germline V and J ends were trimmed by 0 bases and 0 bases, with 4 bases remaining between them. The CDR3 spells CASSVGSSYNEQFF. For the CDR3, the DNA is TGTGCCAGCAGCGTAGGCAGCTCCTACAATGAGCAGTTCTTC. Variable domain in full (rest from reference TRBV9 and TRBJ2-1): DSGVTQTPKHLITATGQRVTLRCSPRSGDLSVYWYQQSLDQGLQFLIQYYNGEERAKGNILERFSAQQFPDLHSELNLSSLELGDSALYFCASSVGSSYNEQFFGPGTRLTVL.

The chain combines TRBV6-5 with TRBJ1-3; D might be TRBD1 (6 bases). Between the trimmed V and J ends, which lost 2 bases and 6 bases, there was a span of 14 bases. CDR3 length: 15 residues. Germline-derived CDR1 and CDR2 are MNHEY and SVGAGI. The CDR3 loop is CASSYAGGRKNTIYF. CDR3 sequence (DNA): TGTGCCAGCAGTTACGCGGGGGGGCGTAAAAACACCATATATTTT.

The chain recombines TRBV19 with TRBJ2-5; the match to TRBD2 covers 13 bases. The CDR3 spans 15 residues. In germline, CDR1 is LNHDA, CDR2 SQIVND (reference sequence). V lost 6 bases and J lost 6; bases outside the gene matches: 7. The CDR3 region is CASSRTSGGAKTQYF. For the CDR3, the DNA is TGTGCCAGTAGCAGAACTAGCGGGGGGGCCAAGACCCAGTACTTC.

This chain links TRBV25-1 with TRBJ1-2; D might be TRBD1 (6 bases). Germline V CDR1 and CDR2: MGHDK, SYGVNS. The CDR3 has 14 residues. V was cut by 3 bases and J by 2 bases, with 10 bases left in between. CDR3 nucleotides: TGTGCCAGCAGTGACCCTACAGGGAACTATGGCTACACCTTC. Its protein product is CASSDPTGNYGYTF.

The J gene is TRBJ2-1, the V gene TRBV4-1; 13 bases line up with TRBD2. Germline lookup yields CDR1 MGHRA and CDR2 YSYEKL. This CDR3 is 18 amino acids long. Germline trimming cut 4 bases from V and 3 bases from J; bases unmatched to any gene: 9. CDR3 amino acids: CASSPTSGRSQNYNEQFF. The CDR3 nucleotides read TGCGCCAGCAGCCCGACTAGCGGGAGGTCCCAAAACTACAATGAGCAGTTCTTC.

The V gene is TRBV15, the J gene TRBJ2-7; a weak D match, TRBD2 (5 bases). The CDR3 loop spans 13 amino acids. V was shortened by 0 bases and J by 7 bases, with 10 bases between the two germline ends. The germline V gene encodes CDR1 LNHNV and CDR2 YYDKDF (reference sequence). CDR3 nucleotides: TGTGCCACCAGCAGAGATCGGGGTCGGGAGCAGTACTTC. Protein sequence: CATSRDRGREQYF.

The rearrangement joins TRBV18 to TRBJ1-2; D gene unclear. Between the trimmed V and J ends, which lost 6 bases and 3 bases, there was a span of 11 bases. This CDR3 is 13 amino acids long. Germline lookup yields CDR1 KGHSH and CDR2 LQKENI. CDR3 in amino acids: CASSPTLDYGYTF. The CDR3 DNA sequence: TGTGCCAGCTCCCCCACCCTAGACTATGGCTACACCTTC. Full variable domain (remainder filled in from reference TRBV18 and TRBJ1-2): NAGVMQNPRHLVRRRGQEARLRCSPMKGHSHVYWYRQLPEEGLKFMVYLQKENIIDESGMPKERFSAEFPKEGPSILRIQQVVRGDSAAYFCASSPTLDYGYTFGSGTRLTVV.

V and J are TRBV11-1 and TRBJ2-1; D might be TRBD2 (6 bases). The germline V gene encodes CDR1 SGHAT and CDR2 FQDESV (reference sequence). The CDR3 spans 15 residues. Trimming cost V 2 bases and J 7 bases, with 15 bases left between them. The CDR3 protein is CASSLRGTAGNEQFF. As DNA, the CDR3 is TGTGCCAGCAGCTTACGGGGGACCGCCGGGAATGAGCAGTTCTTC. Full variable domain (remainder filled in from reference TRBV11-1 and TRBJ2-1): EAEVAQSPRYKITEKSQAVAFWCDPISGHATLYWYRQILGQGPELLVQFQDESVVDDSQLPKDRFSAERLKGVDSTLKIQPAELGDSAMYLCASSLRGTAGNEQFFGPGTRLTVL.

The chain has TRBV9 and TRBJ1-1, with 7 positions matching TRBD1. Germline CDR1 SGDLS, CDR2 YYNGEE. The CDR3 is made up of 14 amino acids. V lost 3 bases, J lost 1 base, and 3 bases stayed unmatched. CDR3 DNA sequence: TGTGCCAGCAGCGGTCAGGGGGGGAACACTGAAGCTTTCTTT. The encoded protein is CASSGQGGNTEAFF. The full variable domain, completed using reference TRBV9 and TRBJ1-1, is DSGVTQTPKHLITATGQRVTLRCSPRSGDLSVYWYQQSLDQGLQFLIQYYNGEERAKGNILERFSAQQFPDLHSELNLSSLELGDSALYFCASSGQGGNTEAFFGQGTRLTVV.

This chain joins TRBV6-5 and TRBJ1-5, with 12 bases lining up with TRBD1. CDR1 is MNHEY and CDR2 is SVGAGI in the germline V gene. J lost 6 bases, V lost 6 bases, and 6 bases had no gene match. This CDR3 has 15 amino acids. The CDR3 reads CASRGTGGRSQPQHF. CDR3 DNA sequence: TGTGCCAGCAGGGGGACAGGGGGCCGTAGTCAGCCCCAGCATTTT.

This rearrangement joins TRBV7-3 to TRBJ1-3; 8 positions match TRBD1. In germline, CDR1 is SGHTA, CDR2 FQGTGA. V gave up 2 bases and J gave up 4 bases; unmatched junction bases: 4. This CDR3 comprises 15 residues. CDR3 residues: CASSLVGTGGNTIYF. For the CDR3, the DNA is TGTGCCAGCAGCTTAGTTGGGACAGGCGGAAACACCATATATTTT.

This clone was seen once. The V and J genes are TRBV11-3 and TRBJ1-3; 7 bases match TRBD1. J gave up 4 bases and V 5 bases, and 2 bases lay outside the gene matches. The germline V gene encodes CDR1 SGHNT and CDR2 YENEEA. CDR3 length equals 13 residues. The CDR3 DNA sequence: TGTGCCAGCAGCACAGGGGCCGGAAACACCATATATTTT. This codes for CASSTGAGNTIYF.

This clone is categorized as medium-sized. The rearrangement uses TRBV25-1 and TRBJ1-2, with D uncertain. The V and J ends lost 1 base and 4 bases respectively, with 13 bases between them. The germline V gene has CDR1 MGHDK and CDR2 SYGVNS. CDR3 length: 15 residues. CDR3 in amino acids: CASSESERPSYGYTF. In nucleotides, the CDR3 is TGTGCCAGCAGTGAATCAGAGAGGCCTAGCTATGGCTACACCTTC.

The chain joins TRBV10-2 to TRBJ2-7; TRBD2 matches at 12 bases. Germline loops: CDR1 WSHSY, CDR2 SAAADI. The length of the CDR3 is 13 residues. The V and J ends lost 10 bases and 5 bases, in that order; junction bases with no gene match: 6. CDR3 loop: CATETSGSDEQYF. The CDR3, as DNA: TGCGCCACAGAGACTAGCGGGAGTGACGAGCAGTACTTC.

The rearrangement links TRBV5-1 to TRBJ2-5, with a possible D match to TRBD1 (5 bases). V shed 0 bases and J shed 0 bases, with 6 bases lying between them. Germline values: CDR1 SGHRS, CDR2 YFSETQ. The CDR3 spans 14 residues. In nucleotides, the CDR3 is TGCGCCAGCAGCTTGGCCAGGGACCAAGAGACCCAGTACTTC. This translates into CASSLARDQETQYF.

This chain uses TRBV2 with TRBJ1-1; D is unclear. Germline CDR1 SNHLY, CDR2 FYNNEI. V shed 7 bases and J shed 6 bases, with 12 bases lying between them. The CDR3 runs to 12 residues. The CDR3 nucleotides read TGTGCCAGCAAGAGGGCCAGTCCTGAAGCTTTCTTT. Its protein is CASKRASPEAFF.

The rearrangement links TRBV30 to TRBJ1-2; 7 nucleotides agree with TRBD1. V dropped 5 bases and J dropped 10; count of bases not matched to a gene: 7. The CDR3 covers 11 residues. Germline CDR1 reads GTSNPN; CDR2 reads SVGIG (reference sequence). This CDR3 reads CAWLKGGVYTF. In DNA form, the CDR3 reads TGTGCCTGGTTAAAAGGGGGCGTCTACACCTTC.

The chain couples TRBV7-9 to TRBJ1-1, with a possible D match to TRBD1 (5 bases). CDR3 length equals 13 residues. Trimming took off 2 bases at V and 4 bases at J, with 8 bases between the two ends. Germline CDR1 SEHNR, CDR2 FQNEAQ (reference sequence). CDR3 DNA: TGTGCCAGCAGCTTACAGGGTGGCACTGAAGCTTTCTTT. It codes for CASSLQGGTEAFF.

This chain connects TRBV19 to TRBJ2-7; D is possibly TRBD2 (6 bases). V was shortened by 5 bases and J by 4 bases, with 15 bases between the two germline ends. The CDR3 covers 14 residues. From germline, CDR1 is LNHDA and CDR2 SQIVND (reference sequence). The chain's CDR3 is CASSSRGIAYEQYF. The CDR3 DNA follows: TGTGCCAGTAGTTCCCGCGGGATCGCTTACGAGCAGTACTTC.

J is TRBJ2-3 and V is TRBV4-2; D is perhaps TRBD2 (5 bases). CDR1 is LGHNA, CDR2 YNFKEQ, per germline. This CDR3 is built from 13 residues. Between the trimmed V and J ends, which lost 0 bases and 8 bases, there was a span of 9 bases. For the CDR3, the DNA is TGTGCCAGCAGCCAAGATCCGGGGAGTACGCAGTATTTT. Protein product: CASSQDPGSTQYF.

This CDR3 is CVSSPVPYQETQYF. The CDR3 bases are TGTGTTAGCTCTCCGGTCCCCTACCAAGAGACCCAGTACTTC. The genes are TRBV18 and TRBJ2-5; D is undetermined. CDR3 size: 14 residues. Per the germline V gene, CDR1 is KGHSH and CDR2 is LQKENI.

This clone was picked up a small number of times. A read error may account for a junction end that differs from germline. This chain uses TRBV7-7 with TRBJ2-5, with D hard to call. This CDR3 is built from 14 residues. Germline CDR1 reads SSHAT; CDR2 reads FNYEAQ (reference sequence). CDR3 region: CASSPGQTQETQYF. CDR3 in DNA: TGTGCTAGCAGCCCGGGTCAAACGCAAGAGACCCAGTACTTC.

The V and J genes are TRBV10-2 and TRBJ2-7; possible D gene TRBD2, 5 bases. Trimming pared 2 bases from V and 6 bases from J, leaving 8 bases between. The CDR3 totals 12 residues. Per the germline V gene, CDR1 is WSHSY and CDR2 is SAAADI. CDR3 protein: CASSEGRGEQYV. The CDR3 DNA follows: TGCGCCAGCAGTGAGGGGAGAGGCGAGCAGTACGTC.